Presented here are 30 T cell receptor beta chains from one specimen sequenced in a study of regulatory T cells in long-lasting Graves disease. Researchers made TCR beta libraries by using iRepertoire HTBI primers and running Arm-PCR on CDR3 regions. TCRdb re-called the multiplex PCR reads through MiXCR, storing one row per CDR3 protein. The sample contains 450,000 to 500,000 distinct CDR3 sequences, roughly 16% of which appear only once. Time point specified: newly diagnosed GD, antithyroid drugs for less than 3 months. PBMC RNA served as the TCR library source. The sample was also reused in another study, on T cells in Graves' hyperthyroidism and ophthalmopathy.

Specimen: peripheral blood mononuclear cells (PBMCs), collected at new diagnosis, from a patient treated with antithyroid drugs. Source of these receptors: a man aged 35 to 55 with Graves disease.

On this clonotype itself: This sequence may be a read error, since a much larger clone differs from it by one base. V is TRBV24-1 and J is TRBJ2-2; D perhaps matches TRBD2 (6 bases). This CDR3 is 16 amino acids long. Trimming stripped 4 bases from V and 4 bases from J, with 15 bases between. Germline V CDR1 and CDR2: KGHDR, SFDVKD. The CDR3 reads CATSDQRGKGTGELFF. The CDR3 DNA follows: TGTGCCACCAGTGACCAACGGGGGAAGGGCACCGGGGAGCTGTTTTTT.

In this sample, this clonotype turned up many times. V gene TRBV2 combines with J gene TRBJ2-5; 12 nucleotides match TRBD2. CDR1 is SNHLY and CDR2 is FYNNEI in the germline V gene. With 2 bases clipped from V and 4 bases from J, the junction kept 2 bases outside the gene matches. There are 15 residues in the CDR3. Written as DNA, the CDR3 is TGTGCCAGCAGTGAACTGACTAGCGGGAGAGAGACCCAGTACTTC. Translating gives CASSELTSGRETQYF.

This clonotype was seen at least ten times. The chain employs TRBV18 and TRBJ2-1, with D possibly TRBD2 on 5 matching bases. The CDR3 is 13 residues long. Deletions cut 1 base from V and 5 bases from J, with 6 bases between. The germline gives CDR1 KGHSH, CDR2 LQKENI. The CDR3 loop is CASSPLRDNEQFF. In nucleotides, the CDR3 is TGTGCCAGCTCACCACTGAGGGACAATGAGCAGTTCTTC.

This clonotype has ten or more counts. Germline and junction disagree at one end, which may indicate a read error. This chain connects TRBV5-1 to TRBJ2-3, with D possibly called TRBD1 or TRBD2 (5 bases each). The germline gives CDR1 SGHRS, CDR2 YFSETQ. This CDR3 is built from 14 residues. The CDR3: CASSLVGVTDTQYF. The CDR3 DNA sequence: TGTGCCAGCAGCTTAGTGGGGGTCACAGATACGCAGTATTTT.

The V gene is TRBV28, the J gene TRBJ2-1, with D tentatively TRBD1 (6 bases). The CDR3 contains 14 residues. Trimming cost V 2 bases and J 12 bases, with 17 bases left between them. Looked up from germline, CDR1 is MDHEN and CDR2 is SYDVKM. This CDR3 is CASSLPGTSYWQFF. The CDR3 DNA sequence: TGTGCCAGCAGTTTACCCGGGACAAGTTATTGGCAGTTCTTC.

This clonotype was seen only a few times. V usage is TRBV28 and J usage is TRBJ2-6; either TRBD1 or TRBD2 may fit D (5 bases each). V lost 5 bases and J lost 3, with 14 bases in between. The germline V gene has CDR1 MDHEN and CDR2 SYDVKM. The CDR3 is made up of 16 amino acids. CDR3 DNA sequence: TGTGCCAGCAGTCCCGGGGACCGTATTGGGGCCAACGTCCTGACTTTC. Its translation: CASSPGDRIGANVLTF.

A few counts support this clonotype. This chain connects TRBV20-1 to TRBJ2-1, with D possibly being TRBD2 (5 bases). The end of the DNA aligns better with TRBJ2-3, so the J call may be wrong. The CDR3 covers 17 residues. Germline V gene sequence: CDR1 DFQATT, CDR2 SNEGSKA (reference sequence). Here the CDR3 reads CSARDPRELPVPDTQYF. CDR3 bases: TGCAGTGCTAGAGATCCACGGGAACTCCCTGTTCCAGATACGCAGTATTTT.

This clonotype appeared a few times. This may be a read error: a much more frequent sequence differs by one nucleotide. The V and J genes are TRBV11-2 and TRBJ2-1; D unclear. The CDR3 spans 14 residues. CDR1 is SGHAT and CDR2 is FQNNGV in the germline V gene. CDR3 amino acids: CASSLDLSHNEQFF. As DNA, the CDR3 is TGTGCCAGCAGCTTAGATCTCTCCCACAATGAGCAGTTCTTC.

The table lists this clonotype with a few counts. The rearrangement links TRBV20-1 to TRBJ2-7; D remains ambiguous. Trimming pared 0 bases from V and 0 bases from J, leaving 12 bases between. In germline, CDR1 is DFQATT, CDR2 SNEGSKA (reference sequence). The CDR3 consists of 15 residues. The CDR3 region has the DNA TGCAGTGCTAGAGATCTTACGGGCAGCTCCTACGAGCAGTACTTC. This codes for CSARDLTGSSYEQYF.

This clonotype was seen ten or more times. This chain links TRBV3-1 with TRBJ2-1; 9 bases match TRBD2. CDR1 and CDR2 from the germline V gene are LGHDT and YNNKEL (reference sequence). V lost 1 base, J lost 0 bases, and 10 bases stayed unmatched. The CDR3 runs to 19 residues. The DNA for the CDR3 is TGTGCCAGCAGCCAAGTTGGGACTAGCCGCACTAGCTCCTACAATGAGCAGTTCTTC. It yields the protein CASSQVGTSRTSSYNEQFF.

This clonotype was seen many times. This chain connects TRBV20-1 to TRBJ2-7; 15 bases line up with TRBD2. Per the germline V gene, CDR1 is DFQATT and CDR2 is SNEGSKA (reference sequence). The length of the CDR3 is 18 residues. With 0 bases clipped from V and 7 bases from J, the junction kept 13 bases outside the gene matches. CDR3 protein: CSARDRFWTSGRAGEQYF. Written as DNA, the CDR3 is TGCAGTGCTAGAGATCGGTTCTGGACTAGCGGGAGGGCCGGAGAGCAGTACTTC.

In its sample, this clonotype was seen a few times. The chain uses TRBV6-5 and TRBJ1-1; no clear D. Germline assignment: CDR1 MNHEY and CDR2 SVGAGI. The CDR3 is 15 residues long. V lost 2 bases and J lost 4, with 14 bases in between. For the CDR3, the DNA is TGTGCCAGCAGTTACGCGGGCCGGGAGGGCACTGAAGCTTTCTTT. As protein: CASSYAGREGTEAFF.

Ten or more counts support this clonotype. J is TRBJ2-5 and V is TRBV28, with TRBD1 matching over 8 bases. CDR1 MDHEN and CDR2 SYDVKM come from the germline V gene. The length of the CDR3 is 15 residues. V gave up 3 bases and J gave up 6 bases; unmatched junction bases: 9. The CDR3 spells CASSLGAQGAKTQYF. CDR3 coding DNA: TGTGCCAGCAGTTTGGGGGCTCAGGGGGCGAAGACCCAGTACTTC.

This clonotype was seen ten or more times. The gene calls are TRBV5-1 and TRBJ2-1, with 12 bases fitting TRBD1. CDR3 length equals 16 residues. Germline CDR1 is SGHRS and CDR2 is YFSETQ. Germline trimming cut 3 bases from V and 8 bases from J; bases unmatched to any gene: 9. CDR3 amino acids: CASSWIPGQGAYEQFF. CDR3 nucleotides: TGCGCCAGCAGCTGGATCCCGGGACAGGGGGCATATGAGCAGTTCTTC.

This clonotype was seen repeatedly, ten times or more. The chain links TRBV12-3 or TRBV12-4 to TRBJ2-7; D may be TRBD2 (5 bases). Deletions cut 5 bases from V and 1 base from J, with 24 bases between. The CDR3 has 18 amino acids. CDR3 sequence reads: CASSHKSTGLGRSYEQYF. In nucleotides, the CDR3 is TGTGCCAGCAGTCACAAATCGACGGGCTTAGGGAGATCCTACGAGCAGTACTTC.

This chain uses TRBV7-3 with TRBJ2-7; D gene unclear. From germline, CDR1 is SGHTA and CDR2 FQGTGA. V shed 5 bases and J shed 2 bases, with 16 bases lying between them. The CDR3 consists of 15 residues. The CDR3 loop reads CASSPRHSPAYEQYF. For the CDR3, the DNA is TGTGCCAGCAGCCCTAGGCACTCCCCTGCCTACGAGCAGTACTTC. Combining the CDR3 with reference TRBV7-3 and TRBJ2-7 gives the whole variable domain GAGVSQTPSNKVTEKGKYVELRCDPISGHTALYWYRQSLGQGPEFLIYFQGTGAADDSGLPNDRFFAVRPEGSVSTLKIQRTERGDSAVYLCASSPRHSPAYEQYFGPGTRLTVT.

In this sample, this clonotype turned up many times. The chain employs TRBV18 and TRBJ1-2; 8 bases fit TRBD1. The J segment lost 6 bases and the V segment lost 3 bases, leaving 3 bases of the junction unmatched. This CDR3 spans 13 amino acids. Germline V gene data show CDR1 as KGHSH and CDR2 as LQKENI. Written as DNA, the CDR3 is TGTGCCAGCTCACCGCAGGGGGCCCATGGCTACACCTTC. Encoded protein: CASSPQGAHGYTF.

This clonotype appeared many times. V is TRBV18 and J is TRBJ1-2; a possible D gene is TRBD1 (5 bases). The CDR3 is 13 residues long. The V end lost 5 bases, the J end lost 7 bases, and 14 bases lay between the germline ends. The germline V gene has CDR1 KGHSH and CDR2 LQKENI. CDR3 sequence reads: CASSIGTAFGYTF. Written as DNA, the CDR3 is TGTGCCAGCTCAATCGGGACGGCCTTTGGCTACACCTTC.

This clonotype was seen only a few times. This chain links TRBV11-2 with TRBJ1-2; 10 nucleotides match TRBD1. The CDR3 loop spans 15 amino acids. The germline V gene encodes CDR1 SGHAT and CDR2 FQNNGV. After removal of 1 base from V and 8 bases from J, the junction contained 7 bases not matched to a gene. CDR3 region: CASSLVLDRGSGYTF. The CDR3 DNA reads TGTGCCAGCAGCTTAGTGCTGGACAGGGGGTCCGGCTACACCTTC.

This clonotype was detected ten times or more. The chain combines TRBV28 with TRBJ1-5, with 7 bases aligning to TRBD1. Germline assignment: CDR1 MDHEN and CDR2 SYDVKM. The junction had 7 bases not matched to a gene; V was cut back by 6 bases and J by 2 bases. The CDR3 consists of 15 residues. This CDR3 is CASRQGIQGNQPQHF. As DNA, the CDR3 is TGTGCCAGCAGACAGGGGATTCAGGGCAATCAGCCCCAGCATTTT.

This clonotype was observed at least ten times. CDR3 bases: TGCAGTGCTAGTTTCTTGGCTAGCGGGAGGGGGGCCTACGAGCAGTACTTC. This gives the protein CSASFLASGRGAYEQYF. The J gene is TRBJ2-7, the V gene TRBV20-1; 12 bases map to TRBD2. The germline V gene has CDR1 DFQATT and CDR2 SNEGSKA (reference sequence). This CDR3 is built from 17 residues. V dropped 3 bases and J dropped 2; count of bases not matched to a gene: 11.

This clonotype was found many times. The chain recombines TRBV28 with TRBJ1-3; 8 nucleotides agree with TRBD1. CDR1 and CDR2 (germline): MDHEN, SYDVKM. This CDR3 is built from 13 residues. In nucleotides, the CDR3 is TGTGCTAGTGGGACAGGAGCTGGAAACACCATATATTTT. This encodes CASGTGAGNTIYF.

In its sample, this clonotype was seen a few times. This sequence joins TRBV20-1 and TRBJ1-1, with D tentatively TRBD1 (6 bases). Looked up from germline, CDR1 is DFQATT and CDR2 is SNEGSKA (reference sequence). The CDR3 is 16 residues long. The V end was cut by 2 bases, the J end by 1 base, with 17 bases between. CDR3 DNA sequence: TGCAGTGCTAGAAACTTTCTCAGGGGAGAGAACACTGAAGCTTTCTTT. Translation: CSARNFLRGENTEAFF.

This clonotype was counted only a few times. V gene TRBV7-8 combines with J gene TRBJ1-2; the match to TRBD1 covers 9 bases. Germline trimming cut 6 bases from V and 3 bases from J; bases unmatched to any gene: 8. The CDR3 is made up of 15 amino acids. Germline V gives CDR1 SGHVS, CDR2 FQNEAQ. The CDR3 spells CASSHRDRVDYGYTF. The CDR3 DNA reads as TGTGCCAGCAGTCACCGGGACAGGGTTGACTATGGCTACACCTTC. The whole variable domain, remainder taken from reference TRBV7-8 and TRBJ1-2, is GAGVSQSPRYKVAKRGQDVALRCDPISGHVSLFWYQQALGQGPEFLTYFQNEAQLDKSGLPSDRFFAERPEGSVSTLKIQRTQQEDSAVYLCASSHRDRVDYGYTFGSGTRLTVV.

This clonotype was seen repeatedly, ten times or more. The chain combines TRBV5-1 with TRBJ2-7, with TRBD2 matching 10 bases. V gave up 6 bases and J gave up 5 bases; unmatched junction bases: 5. Germline values: CDR1 SGHRS, CDR2 YFSETQ. CDR3 size: 13 residues. The CDR3 reads CASKGLANDEQYF. CDR3 bases: TGCGCCAGCAAGGGACTAGCGAATGACGAGCAGTACTTC.

This clonotype occurred a few times. V usage is TRBV7-9 and J usage is TRBJ2-6, with TRBD1 matching over 7 bases. J was trimmed by 0 bases and V by 1 base; bases with no gene match: 6. The length of the CDR3 is 18 residues. Per the germline V gene, CDR1 is SEHNR and CDR2 is FQNEAQ (reference sequence). The CDR3 here is CASSLVQGRSSGANVLTF. CDR3 coding DNA: TGTGCCAGCAGCTTAGTACAGGGGCGCAGCTCTGGGGCCAACGTCCTGACTTTC.

This clonotype showed up many times. This chain uses TRBV12-5 with TRBJ2-7, with 7 positions matching TRBD2. The CDR3 is made up of 13 amino acids. CDR1 and CDR2 (germline): LGHNT, FRNRAP. Losses at the gene ends were 7 bases for V and 4 bases for J; bases not matched to a gene: 7. The CDR3 nucleotides are TGTGCTAGTGCCAACCGGCGGGAGTACGAGCAGTACTTC. Translated, it gives CASANRREYEQYF.

The V call is TRBV28, the J call TRBJ1-2; 7 positions match TRBD1. The CDR3 extends over 15 amino acids. Unmatched junction bases numbered 11, after V lost 5 bases and J lost 5 bases. From germline, CDR1 is MDHEN and CDR2 SYDVKM. In DNA, the CDR3 is TGTGCCAGCAGTGCCCTCAGGGACAGAAAATATGGCTACACCTTC. Protein: CASSALRDRKYGYTF.

In its sample, this clonotype was seen many times. CDR3 loop: CASREEGLNEKLFF. In nucleotides, the CDR3 is TGTGCCAGCAGGGAGGAGGGGCTTAATGAAAAACTGTTTTTT. The chain has TRBV28 and TRBJ1-4; maybe TRBD1 (5 bases). Trimming pared 6 bases from V and 4 bases from J, leaving 12 bases between. The CDR3 extends over 14 amino acids. In germline, CDR1 is MDHEN, CDR2 SYDVKM.

The chain carries TRBV12-5 and TRBJ1-1; D might be TRBD1 (5 bases). There are 10 residues in the CDR3. CDR1 and CDR2 (germline): LGHNT, FRNRAP. Trimming left V 5 bases short and J 11 bases short, with 9 bases between. CDR3 residues: CASGPGGAFF. CDR3 nucleotide sequence: TGTGCTAGTGGTCCGGGGGGGGCTTTCTTT.